This note documents a single T cell receptor (beta chain) sequence. Its antigen is not yet known. With a far larger clone one base away, a read error is the likely cause. Donors were healthy HIV-negative adults with no recently reported acute infections or vaccinations. All donors were Caucasian adults living in Nashville, Tennessee, USA. For unsorted samples, roughly 86 million PBMCs were counted and genomic DNA was extracted with the QIAamp DNA Blood Mini kit. Blood was obtained by leukapheresis, after which PBMCs were separated by Ficoll-Histopaque density gradient centrifugation and cryopreserved in liquid nitrogen vapor phase. Using the deep immunoSEQ assay, multiplex PCR amplified TCR CDR3 regions from genomic DNA. Extracted genomic DNA from each cell subset was spread evenly across all wells of several immunoSEQ 96-well plates, with each plate serving as a replicate. For unsorted PBMC, roughly 0.3 ug genomic DNA, equal to around 30,000 T cell genomes, was loaded into each replicate PCR. Genomic DNA from unsorted PBMC was sequenced over ten immunoSEQ deep assay plates. Purified libraries were measured with a Qubit 3.0 fluorometer, size-checked on a Bioanalyzer 2100, and measured again with the KAPA Library Quantification kit. Every immunoSEQ 96-well plate was sequenced on a separate single-read 150-cycle Illumina NextSeq 550 flow cell. On the authors' methods: Because the immunoSEQ output held only junctional sequences and lacked quality scores, the filtering could not match the filtering applied to full-length reads. To assign V/J genes and CDR3, sequences were annotated against IMGT germline references using PyIR, a Python wrapper for IgBLAST v1.9. Reads were filtered out if the reads had weak V/J assignments (E-value above 1e-6), no CDR3, stop codons, out-of-frame junctions, or ambiguous translated residues. V3J clonotypes were defined as sequences sharing an identical inferred V gene, J gene, and CDR3 amino acid sequence. To compute the percentage overlap between repertoires, the number of shared unique clonotypes was divided by the size of the smaller repertoire. Three approaches were used to assess repertoire richness: RTK rarefaction, the Chao1 estimator, and Recon v2.1 estimates of unobserved clonotypes. TCRdb took over this immuneACCESS table, retaining in-frame rearrangements with V and J assigned. Such tables are incomplete; in checked studies, under half of the missing clones stem from an unresolved V gene, and the remainder is unexplained. The V and J calls and the clone size are those of that table, but D and trimming were determined from the DNA. Here the sample has about half a million clones; 65% to 85% occur a single time. The ten biggest clones cover approximately 11% of the sample.

The data were taken from a study of shared clonotypes between healthy human individuals (dated by TCRdb to 2018 to 2020). Background for the entire study: A couple of women and three men aged 18 to 49 years were included in the cohort. Different laboratories and diverse techniques were used to prepare libraries and sequence TCR repertoires, to increase sequencing depth and limit assay-specific biases. Between about 0.85 and 10 billion PBMCs per donor were obtained by leukapheresis. To estimate repertoire size and how much clonotype sharing occurs between individuals, the study deeply sequenced the blood TCR repertoires of 5 or 6 healthy adults.

Points the paper makes about the study in general: Pairwise subsampling led to the expectation that sequencing depth would affect the degree of clonotype sharing among donors. Because the study included only a small number of donors, the genetic and exposure-history diversity represented was limited. Sampling was limited to blood, and TCR repertoires in tissue likely differ from TCR repertoires in blood.

The trim is 0 bases for V and 5 bases for J, with a gap of 13 bases between the germline ends. CDR1 and CDR2, looked up from the germline V gene, are MNHNS and SASEGT. Taken from cysteine to phenylalanine, the CDR3 has 15 residues. The read is trimmed to its CDR3 DNA, 45 bases read in frame from base 1. This clonotype was sampled from a woman in her forties in good health. Some clones in this sample may be carry-over from other donors' samples. The chain is made from TRBV6-1 and TRBJ1-2; the D gene is not confidently resolved. Sequenced input: PBMCs. The sequenced DNA is TGTGCCAGCAGTGAAGCGGGGTCAGATCCTTATGGCTACACCTTC. Its protein reads: CASSEAGSDPYGYTF.